These 22 T cell receptor beta chains were all obtained from the same sample, sequenced in a study of blood T cell repertoires in COVID-19. The method was immunoSEQ multiplex PCR; TCRdb's version includes in-frame clones alone and lacks a portion of them. Of approximately 380,000 clones in the sample, roughly 85% are singletons; the top ten hold roughly 3.7%. Sequenced input: peripheral blood. The receptors were gathered from a young woman with acute or convalescent COVID-19.

The gene calls are TRBV4-1 and TRBJ1-1; tentatively, D is TRBD1 (6 bases). The germline V gene encodes CDR1 MGHRA and CDR2 YSYEKL. There are 16 residues in the CDR3. The V and J ends lost 6 bases and 4 bases respectively, with 21 bases between them. As DNA, the CDR3 is TGCGCCAGCAGGCAATATGAGGCAGGGGTCATCACTGAAGCTTTCTTT. Translating it yields CASRQYEAGVITEAFF.

The chain has TRBV6-5 and TRBJ2-5; TRBD2 matches 7 bases. J was trimmed by 3 bases and V by 7 bases; bases with no gene match: 5. The CDR3 contains 13 residues. CDR1 is MNHEY and CDR2 is SVGAGI in the germline V gene. The CDR3 reads CASKTGLEETQYF. CDR3 DNA: TGTGCCAGCAAAACAGGACTAGAAGAGACCCAGTACTTC.

This sequence joins TRBV11-2 and TRBJ2-3, with D hard to call. V lost 3 bases and J lost 4, with 20 bases in between. Germline-derived CDR1 and CDR2 are SGHAT and FQNNGV. The CDR3 has 17 residues. DNA of the CDR3: TGTGCCAGCAGCTTCCGCCCTGATAGCCCCTGGCCAGATACGCAGTATTTT. As protein: CASSFRPDSPWPDTQYF.

The chain combines TRBV3-1 (or the pseudogene TRBV3-2) with TRBJ2-1; 10 bases align to TRBD2. J was trimmed by 3 bases and V by 4 bases; bases with no gene match: 9. The CDR3 spans 17 residues. CDR1 and CDR2 from the germline V gene are LGHDT and YNNKEL (reference sequence). The DNA for the CDR3 is TGTGCCAGCAGCCGCGGTCGGACTAGCGGAGACTACAATGAGCAGTTCTTC. It encodes CASSRGRTSGDYNEQFF.

This clone was counted once. This chain uses TRBV5-1 with TRBJ1-4, with unresolved D. This CDR3 contains 14 residues. The V end lost 2 bases, the J end lost 4 bases, and 9 bases lay between the germline ends. CDR1 and CDR2 (germline): SGHRS, YFSETQ. The CDR3 coding sequence is TGCGCCAGCAGCTTCACAGTTAGTAATGAAAAACTGTTTTTT. This gives the protein CASSFTVSNEKLFF.

The chain combines TRBV3-1 (or the pseudogene TRBV3-2) with TRBJ2-2; D is possibly TRBD2 (5 bases). Germline V gene data show CDR1 as LGHDT and CDR2 as YNNKEL (reference sequence). The V gene lost 0 bases and the J gene lost 8 bases, with 22 bases spanning the gap. The length of the CDR3 is 18 residues. This CDR3 is CASSQDRIRRTGEGELFF. The DNA for the CDR3 is TGTGCCAGCAGCCAAGATAGGATCAGGAGGACCGGTGAGGGGGAGCTGTTTTTT.

The chain joins TRBV6-6 to TRBJ1-1; a possible D gene is TRBD1 (5 bases). Germline V CDR1 and CDR2: MNHNY, SVGAGI (reference sequence). Trimming left V 6 bases short and J 1 base short, with 12 bases between. The CDR3 loop spans 14 amino acids. The CDR3 loop reads CASSLGVRNTEAFF. Here the CDR3 DNA reads TGTGCCAGCAGCCTAGGGGTGAGGAACACTGAAGCTTTCTTT.

The chain employs TRBV7-9 and TRBJ2-7; TRBD1 matches 9 bases. J gave up 0 bases and V 4 bases, and 4 bases lay outside the gene matches. CDR1 SEHNR and CDR2 FQNEAQ come from the germline V gene (reference sequence). The length of the CDR3 is 15 residues. The CDR3 sequence: CASSSGQGFSYEQYF. CDR3 nucleotides: TGTGCCAGCAGCTCGGGACAGGGCTTCTCCTACGAGCAGTACTTC.

The chain uses TRBV4-1 and TRBJ1-5, with no clear D. This CDR3 contains 15 residues. Germline V gives CDR1 MGHRA, CDR2 YSYEKL. Between the trimmed V and J ends, which lost 4 bases and 4 bases, there was a span of 14 bases. CDR3 nucleotides: TGCGCCAGCAGCCCCGTAATAATCGGGAATCAGCCCCAGCATTTT. Its translation: CASSPVIIGNQPQHF.

This chain links TRBV18 with TRBJ1-5, with TRBD1 matching 10 bases. The V gene end was trimmed by 6 bases and the J gene end by 1 base; junction bases not matched to a gene: 6. The CDR3 runs 16 residues. The V gene's germline CDR1 is KGHSH and CDR2 LQKENI. The CDR3: CASSPGTGESNQPQHF. CDR3 in DNA: TGTGCCAGCTCGCCCGGGACAGGGGAGAGCAATCAGCCCCAGCATTTT.

The chain is built from TRBV9 and TRBJ1-5, with D uncertain. Germline V lookup: CDR1 SGDLS, CDR2 YYNGEE. CDR3 length: 15 amino acids. V lost 0 bases, J lost 3 bases, and 10 bases lay in between. The CDR3 DNA sequence: TGTGCCAGCAGCGTAGCCGGAAGCGACAATCAGCCCCAGCATTTT. It is translated as CASSVAGSDNQPQHF. Variable domain in full (rest from reference TRBV9 and TRBJ1-5): DSGVTQTPKHLITATGQRVTLRCSPRSGDLSVYWYQQSLDQGLQFLIQYYNGEERAKGNILERFSAQQFPDLHSELNLSSLELGDSALYFCASSVAGSDNQPQHFGDGTRLSIL.

DNA for the CDR3: TGTGCCTGGGAGGTCGCGACAGGGGGCTGGGGACAGACCCAGTACTTC. Translation gives CAWEVATGGWGQTQYF. This chain uses TRBV30 with TRBJ2-5; 10 positions match TRBD1. J was trimmed by 6 bases and V by 5 bases; bases with no gene match: 15. CDR1 and CDR2 from the germline V gene are GTSNPN and SVGIG (reference sequence). This CDR3 spans 16 amino acids.

The gene calls are TRBV10-3 and TRBJ2-3; perhaps TRBD2 as D (5 bases). Trimming left V 3 bases short and J 3 bases short, with 16 bases between. The CDR3 has 16 residues. Germline CDR1 and CDR2: ENHRY and SYGVKD. The CDR3 DNA sequence: TGTGCCATCAGTGAAGGGTCGGGGATTAGAACAGATACGCAGTATTTT. This translates into CAISEGSGIRTDTQYF.

This clone was found a few times. V usage is TRBV2 and J usage is TRBJ1-6; 10 bases line up with TRBD1. The germline V gene encodes CDR1 SNHLY and CDR2 FYNNEI. V shed 6 bases, J shed 9 bases, and the junction held 5 bases outside the gene matches. This CDR3 region has 14 residues. The CDR3 region is CASRDRGFSSPLHF. The CDR3 region has the DNA TGTGCCAGCAGGGACAGGGGGTTCAGTTCACCCCTCCACTTT.

The chain couples TRBV24-1 to TRBJ2-1; D ambiguous. CDR3 size: 14 residues. V was shortened by 2 bases and J by 2 bases, with 6 bases between the two germline ends. CDR1 KGHDR and CDR2 SFDVKD come from the germline V gene. DNA for the CDR3: TGTGCCACCAGTGATTCCAGGCCCTACAATGAGCAGTTCTTC. Amino acids: CATSDSRPYNEQFF.

This clone has just a few counts. The V gene is TRBV7-9, the J gene TRBJ2-7, with 10 bases fitting TRBD2. CDR1 SEHNR and CDR2 FQNEAQ come from the germline V gene (reference sequence). J gave up 5 bases and V 4 bases, and 5 bases lay outside the gene matches. The CDR3 consists of 14 residues. The CDR3, as DNA: TGTGCCAGCAGCTCCGGGACTAGCGCCGACGAGCAGTACTTC. Amino acids: CASSSGTSADEQYF.

The CDR3 DNA sequence: TGTGCCAGCAGTTACTTCCAGGGGAGGGAGGAGACCCAGTACTTC. This codes for CASSYFQGREETQYF. V gene TRBV6-6 combines with J gene TRBJ2-5; D perhaps matches TRBD2 (7 bases). The CDR3 extends over 15 amino acids. CDR1 is MNHNY and CDR2 is SVGAGI in the germline V gene (reference sequence). V lost 1 base and J lost 5, with 14 bases in between.

The chain is built from TRBV15 and TRBJ1-4; TRBD1 matches at 7 bases. CDR3 size: 16 residues. Germline V gene sequence: CDR1 LNHNV, CDR2 YYDKDF (reference sequence). V trimming: 0 bases; J trimming: 3 bases; junction bases outside the gene matches: 4. The CDR3 is CATSRDAGQPNEKLFF. The CDR3 DNA is TGTGCCACCAGCAGAGATGCGGGACAGCCTAATGAAAAACTGTTTTTT.

Only a few counts were recorded for this clone. The chain recombines TRBV6-5 with TRBJ1-1; D is unresolved. The V end was cut by 2 bases, the J end by 1 base, with 14 bases between. The V gene's germline CDR1 is MNHEY and CDR2 SVGAGI. The CDR3 runs to 16 residues. As DNA, the CDR3 is TGTGCCAGCAGTTACCAGACCGGGAGCCCGAACACTGAAGCTTTCTTT. Translated, it gives CASSYQTGSPNTEAFF.

The chain recombines TRBV28 with TRBJ1-2; the match to TRBD1 covers 8 bases. With 3 bases clipped from V and 1 base from J, the junction kept 4 bases outside the gene matches. This CDR3 is built from 15 residues. Germline-derived CDR1 and CDR2 are MDHEN and SYDVKM. CDR3 region: CASSFGQGHNYGYTF. The DNA of the CDR3 is TGTGCCAGCAGTTTCGGACAGGGCCATAACTATGGCTACACCTTC.

The chain couples TRBV9 to TRBJ2-3; D remains unclear. The CDR3 length is 16 residues. Germline values: CDR1 SGDLS, CDR2 YYNGEE. V was clipped by 3 bases and J by 2 bases, with 16 bases between them. The CDR3 DNA is TGTGCCAGCAGCGACGATCCACTTTACTCCACAGATACGCAGTATTTT. Amino acid sequence: CASSDDPLYSTDTQYF.

The gene calls are TRBV2 and TRBJ1-4, with D possibly TRBD1 on 6 matching bases. Germline V gene data show CDR1 as SNHLY and CDR2 as FYNNEI. The CDR3 is made up of 15 amino acids. V was pared by 6 bases and J by 2 bases, with 13 bases between. The CDR3 loop reads CASRATDSTNEKLFF. CDR3 sequence (DNA): TGTGCCAGCAGAGCCACGGACAGTACTAATGAAAAACTGTTTTTT. Based on the CDR3 plus reference TRBV2 and TRBJ1-4, the full variable domain is EPEVTQTPSHQVTQMGQEVILRCVPISNHLYFYWYRQILGQKVEFLVSFYNNEISEKSEIFDDQFSVERPDGSNFTLKIRSTKLEDSAMYFCASRATDSTNEKLFFGSGTQLSVL.